A selection of T cell receptor beta chains follows, all from one sample in a study of T cells in Graves' hyperthyroidism and ophthalmopathy. MiXCR, run by TCRdb on the multiplex PCR reads, gives a single entry per CDR3 protein. The repertoire has some 600,000 distinct CDR3 sequences, roughly 14% of them found once; the top ten carry 5.5% to 7.5%. Sequenced material: blood. Every receptor here comes from a young woman with Graves' hyperthyroidism that later progressed to Graves' ophthalmopathy. The CDR3 runs from the conserved cysteine through the conserved F or W. The order of the fields is J gene, clone size, D gene, V gene, CDR3 DNA, CDR3 protein. A D gene is named only where the DNA matches it firmly. Some rows have no size entry. The others give once, few or many, or a class for an expanded clone.

TRBJ2-3 | many | . | TRBV2 | TGTGCCAGCAGGGGCTCAACAGATACGCAGTATTTT | CASRGSTDTQYF
TRBJ2-6 | . | . | TRBV29-1 | TGCAGCGCCGCTGGGACATCTGGGGCCAACGTCCTGACTTTC | CSAAGTSGANVLTF
TRBJ1-1 | many | . | TRBV30 | TGTGCCTGGAGCCGACAGGCGCTCAACACTGAAGCTTTCTTT | CAWSRQALNTEAFF
TRBJ1-6 | many | . | TRBV11-2 | TGTGCCAGCAGCTTTGGGATGAATTCACCCCTCCACTTT | CASSFGMNSPLHF
TRBJ2-3 | few | TRBD2 | TRBV5-1 | TGCGCCAGCAGCCCCGGACTAGCGGGAGGGCCGGGTCGAACAGATACGCAGTATTTT | CASSPGLAGGPGRTDTQYF
TRBJ2-1 | many | . | TRBV9 | TGTGCCAGCAGCGTAGATATGAGAGGGGATAGTGAGCAGTTCTTC | CASSVDMRGDSEQFF
TRBJ2-4 | . | . | TRBV11-1 | TGTGCCAGCAGCTTGATAGGACCAGAGACCGGGGCCAAAAACATTCAGTACTTC | CASSLIGPETGAKNIQYF
TRBJ2-1 | . | TRBD1 | TRBV3-1 | TGTGCCAGCTTAACGGGACAGAAGAGCTCCTACAATGAGCAGTTCTTC | CASLTGQKSSYNEQFF
TRBJ2-3 | many | . | TRBV13 | TGTGCCAGCAGCTGGAGCACAGATACGCAGTATTTT | CASSWSTDTQYF
TRBJ1-1 | many | . | TRBV28 | TGTGCCAGCCGCTCCGACAATCAGTTGTTGGAAGCTTTCTTT | CASRSDNQLLEAFF
TRBJ1-3 | many | . | TRBV11-3 | TGTGCCAGCGGCCAGAATTCTGGAAACACCATATATTTT | CASGQNSGNTIYF
TRBJ2-3 | many | . | TRBV9 | TGTGCCAGCAGCCCTAACCTAGCGGATACGCAGTATTTT | CASSPNLADTQYF
TRBJ2-7 | many | . | TRBV2 | TGTGCCAGCAGTACAACTAGGATCGAACAGTACTTC | CASSTTRIEQYF
TRBJ2-3 | few | . | TRBV20-1 | TGCAGTGCTAGAGATATTGCCAGAGGACCAGATACGCAGTATTTT | CSARDIARGPDTQYF
TRBJ2-1 | many | . | TRBV7-9 | TGTGCCAGCAGCTTAGACAGGGTCGGCAATGAGCAGTTCTTC | CASSLDRVGNEQFF
TRBJ1-1 | . | . | TRBV13 | TGTGCCAGCAGTACCAGACGGATGAACACTGAAGCTTTCTTT | CASSTRRMNTEAFF
TRBJ1-2 | . | . | TRBV20-1 | TGCCGTGGACCGCAGGAGGCTGGCTACACCTTC | CRGPQEAGYTF
TRBJ2-2 | few | . | TRBV24-1 | TGTGCCACCAGTGACCCGGGACTTCTCTCCAGCGGGGAGCTGTTTTTT | CATSDPGLLSSGELFF
TRBJ2-1 | many | TRBD1 | TRBV19 | TGTGCCAGTGTTCGAGGACAGGGTGGACATGAGCAGTTCTTC | CASVRGQGGHEQFF
TRBJ2-1 | many | . | TRBV20-1 | TGCAGTGCTAGGCGGGACCTCGTCCGGGTCGGTGAGCAGTTCTTC | CSARRDLVRVGEQFF
TRBJ1-1 | . | . | TRBV27 | TGTGCCAGCAGTACCCCGGGACACGGAGCTTTCTTT | CASSTPGHGAFF
TRBJ1-1 | . | . | TRBV10-1 | TGCGCCAGCAGGCCGACGGCGAACACTGAAGCTTTCTTT | CASRPTANTEAFF
TRBJ2-1 | many | . | TRBV24-1 | TGTGCCACCAGGGGATTCTCCTACAATGAGCAGTTCTTC | CATRGFSYNEQFF
TRBJ2-7 | many | . | TRBV11-2 | TGTGCCAGCAGCCCCTCGGGGGACAGCTCCTACGAGCAGTACTTC | CASSPSGDSSYEQYF
TRBJ1-1 | few | . | TRBV20-1 | TGCGGTGCTAGAGATGTAGGGGTCGCTGAAGCTTTCTTT | CGARDVGVAEAFF
TRBJ1-4 | many | . | TRBV29-1 | TGCAGCGTTGGGGTAGGAGGGAATGAAAAACTGTTTTTT | CSVGVGGNEKLFF
TRBJ1-3 | many | . | TRBV6-2/TRBV6-3 | TGTGCCAGCAGTTACTCGAGGACAGCCTCTGGAAACACCATATATTTT | CASSYSRTASGNTIYF
TRBJ2-1 | many | TRBD2 | TRBV27 | TGTGCCAGCAGTCCAGGCGGGGGTCAGGGAGATGAGCAGTTCTTC | CASSPGGGQGDEQFF
TRBJ1-1 | many | . | TRBV7-8 | TGTGCCAGCAGCGGAGACGGGGGGACTGAAGCTTTCTTT | CASSGDGGTEAFF
TRBJ1-1 | . | . | TRBV7-9 | TGTGCCAGCAGCTTAAGTCGCCCTGGGAACACTGAAGCTTTCTTT | CASSLSRPGNTEAFF
TRBJ2-3 | few | . | TRBV29-1 | TGCAGCGTTGAAGCTGGAGGGCAGTATTTT | CSVEAGGQYF
TRBJ2-1 | . | . | TRBV6-5 | TGTGCCAGCAGTTACACGACAGGCCACAATGAGCAGTTCTTC | CASSYTTGHNEQFF
TRBJ2-7 | . | . | TRBV11-2 | TGTGCCAGCAGCTTAGGGTTGGGGGAGCAGTACTTC | CASSLGLGEQYF
TRBJ1-1 | few | TRBD1 | TRBV4-1 | TGCGCCGGCAGCCCCCAGACAGGGGGCATCACTGAAGCTTTCTTT | CAGSPQTGGITEAFF
TRBJ2-2 | few | TRBD1 | TRBV25-1 | TGTGCCAGCAGTGACAAACCGGGACAGGGGGATTGGGGGGAGCTGTTTTTT | CASSDKPGQGDWGELFF
TRBJ2-1 | many | . | TRBV19 | TGTGCCAGTAGTTCCGGACGCTGGAGCTCTGCTGACAATGAGCAGTTCTTC | CASSSGRWSSADNEQFF
TRBJ1-2 | many | TRBD1 | TRBV6-2/TRBV6-3 | TGTGCCAGCAGTTACCGTACGGACAGGGTCAATGGCTACACCTTC | CASSYRTDRVNGYTF
TRBJ1-5 | many | . | TRBV9 | TGTGCCAGCAGCGCAGGGAGTCCAGGCCAGCCCCAGCATTTT | CASSAGSPGQPQHF
TRBJ2-2 | few | TRBD2 | TRBV7-9 | TGTGCCAGCAGCTTAGCGGTGTCTAGCGGGACCGGGGAGCTGTTTTTT | CASSLAVSSGTGELFF
TRBJ2-5 | few | TRBD2 | TRBV4-1 | TGCGCCAGCAGCCAATCGGGGGGACTAGCGGGAGAGACCCAGTACTTC | CASSQSGGLAGETQYF
TRBJ2-3 | . | . | TRBV7-9 | TGTGCCAGCAGCCTTGAACGGGGATGGGGCACAGATACGCAGTATTTT | CASSLERGWGTDTQYF
TRBJ2-3 | . | . | TRBV7-2 | TGTGCCAGCAGCCTTGCTTTCACAGATACGCAGTATTTT | CASSLAFTDTQYF
TRBJ2-1 | many | . | TRBV30 | TGTGCCTGGAGTAGGACGGAAAGTTACAATGAGCAGTTCTTC | CAWSRTESYNEQFF